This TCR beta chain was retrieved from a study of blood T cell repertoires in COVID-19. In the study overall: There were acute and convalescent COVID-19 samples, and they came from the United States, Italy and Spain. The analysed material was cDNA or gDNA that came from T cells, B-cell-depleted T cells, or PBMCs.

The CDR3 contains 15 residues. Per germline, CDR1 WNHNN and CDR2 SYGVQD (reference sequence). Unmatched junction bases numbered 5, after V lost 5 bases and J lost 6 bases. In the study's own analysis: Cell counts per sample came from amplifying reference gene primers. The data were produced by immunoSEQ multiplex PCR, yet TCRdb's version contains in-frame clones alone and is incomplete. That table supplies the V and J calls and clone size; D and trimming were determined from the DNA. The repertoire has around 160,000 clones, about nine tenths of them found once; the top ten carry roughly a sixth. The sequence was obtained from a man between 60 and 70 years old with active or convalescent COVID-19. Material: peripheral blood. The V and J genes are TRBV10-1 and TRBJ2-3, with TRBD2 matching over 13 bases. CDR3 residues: CASSQGTSGMDTQYF. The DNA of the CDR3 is TGCGCCAGCAGTCAAGGGACTAGCGGGATGGATACGCAGTATTTT.